These T cell receptor beta chains were read from a single sample in a study of cytomegalovirus exposure and HLA in healthy donors. The data were produced by immunoSEQ multiplex PCR, yet TCRdb's version contains in-frame clones alone and is incomplete. The table lists tens of thousands of clones, approximately 60% of them singletons. The sequenced sample consisted of PBMCs. The receptors shown here come from a male donor in good health and CMV-seropositive. CDR3s include the opening cysteine and the closing phenylalanine or tryptophan. The D gene is left open where the match is weak. Rows give clone size only sometimes, using once, few, many, or a class for an expanded clone.

cdr3_nt	cdr3_aa	clone_size	j_call	d_call	v_call
TGCGCCAGCACTCGGGAACCGGGACAGGTCGGTCGAAACACCGGGGAGCTGTTTTTT	CASTREPGQVGRNTGELFF	-	TRBJ2-2	TRBD1	TRBV5-1
TGTGCCAGCAGTGGGTCACCCCAGGTTAACGAGCAGTACTTC	CASSGSPQVNEQYF	-	TRBJ2-7	-	TRBV6-6
TGTGCCAGCATGGGGGGGCGGCTGGGGGGGCAGTTCTTC	CASMGGRLGGQFF	-	TRBJ2-1	-	TRBV28
TGTGCCAGCAGCCGTGGGGAGATCCTACGAAATGAAAAACTGTTTTTT	CASSRGEILRNEKLFF	-	TRBJ1-4	-	TRBV11-2
TGTGCCAGCCCTAGGGGGGGAAAAGCTTTCTTT	CASPRGGKAFF	-	TRBJ1-1	-	TRBV7-6
TGCGCCAGCAGCCCAGCAGACAGGGGGACCGGGGAGCTGTTTTTT	CASSPADRGTGELFF	few	TRBJ2-2	TRBD1	TRBV4-1
TGCGCCAGCAGCTTGGCGTTAAGGGGGCTGAACACCGGGGAGCTGTTTTTT	CASSLALRGLNTGELFF	-	TRBJ2-2	TRBD1	TRBV5-1
TGCAGCGTTGGACCCGAGTCGGACAGAGTAGGGTCCTATGGCTACACCTTC	CSVGPESDRVGSYGYTF	-	TRBJ1-2	-	TRBV29-1
TGTGCCTGGAGTGTAATAGCAGGGGGCGGCTATGGCTACACCTTC	CAWSVIAGGGYGYTF	few	TRBJ1-2	TRBD1	TRBV30
TGTGCCACCAGCAGATCACTTGGGACAGGGGGCGAGACCCAGTACTTC	CATSRSLGTGGETQYF	-	TRBJ2-5	TRBD1	TRBV15
TGTGCCTGGGAGCAGGGGACCCCCTACGAGCAGTACTTC	CAWEQGTPYEQYF	-	TRBJ2-7	-	TRBV30
TGTGCCAGCAGTTACTCGCGGGACCCCGCCTACGAGCAGTACTTC	CASSYSRDPAYEQYF	-	TRBJ2-7	-	TRBV6-5
TGTGCCAGCAGTTTAGGGCAGGGGGTCTACGAGCAGTACTTC	CASSLGQGVYEQYF	-	TRBJ2-7	TRBD1	TRBV27
TGTGCCAGCAGCCAAGAATGGCCTCGACGGGATTCACCCCTCCACTTT	CASSQEWPRRDSPLHF	-	TRBJ1-6	-	TRBV14
TGTGCCAGCAGCCAAGATTCGGTGGGGGGCACTGAAGCTTTCTTT	CASSQDSVGGTEAFF	-	TRBJ1-1	-	TRBV4-2
TGTGCCAGCTTCTCGGGGAGGGACTATGGCTACACCTTC	CASFSGRDYGYTF	-	TRBJ1-2	-	TRBV28
TGTGCCACCAGCAGAGCCGTAGGACAGGGGAATGAGCAGTTCTTC	CATSRAVGQGNEQFF	few	TRBJ2-1	TRBD1	TRBV15
TGTGCCAGCAGCGTACGGACAGGGGTCAATTCACCCCTCCACTTT	CASSVRTGVNSPLHF	few	TRBJ1-6	TRBD1	TRBV9
TGTGCCAGCAGCCCACCGGACACCGAAAAACTGTTTTTT	CASSPPDTEKLFF	few	TRBJ1-4	-	TRBV7-2
TGTGCCAGCAGTACCACAAAGGAGACCTATGGCTACACCTTC	CASSTTKETYGYTF	-	TRBJ1-2	-	TRBV28
TGCGCCAGCAGCCAAAGGGGTTTCGATGAAAAACTGTTTTTC	CASSQRGFDEKLFF	-	TRBJ1-4	-	TRBV4-3
TGTGCCAGCAGTTCTCCCGAAGGATTAGGGGGCGCAGACGAAAAACTGTTTTTT	CASSSPEGLGGADEKLFF	-	TRBJ1-4	TRBD1	TRBV28
TGTGCCAGCAGCAAAGAGAAACAGGTCGGGCCCTATAATTCACCCCTCCACTTT	CASSKEKQVGPYNSPLHF	-	TRBJ1-6	-	TRBV21-1
TGTGCCAGCAGCCAGGGGGTTAGTCGCTACGAGCAGTACTTC	CASSQGVSRYEQYF	-	TRBJ2-7	TRBD1	TRBV6-5
TGTGCCAGCAGCCAAGATCGAGGCGGATACACTGAAGCTTTCTTT	CASSQDRGGYTEAFF	-	TRBJ1-1	-	TRBV14
TGTGCCAGCCACAGGGTGAAGGGAACTGAAGCTTTCTTT	CASHRVKGTEAFF	-	TRBJ1-1	-	TRBV6-5
TGTGCCAGCAGAAGGCGGGAGGACTCCTACGAGCAGTACTTC	CASRRREDSYEQYF	-	TRBJ2-7	TRBD2	TRBV6-4
TGTGCCATCAGTGGGACAGGGTTGGGGAAGGGGACTGGAAACACCATATATTTT	CAISGTGLGKGTGNTIYF	-	TRBJ1-3	TRBD1	TRBV10-3
TGTGCCAGCAGCCAAACAGCGGGAGGGCCGAGGTACAATGAGCAGTTCTTC	CASSQTAGGPRYNEQFF	-	TRBJ2-1	TRBD2	TRBV7-9
TGTGCCAGTAAGATCGACAGCCCCAAGGGGCCCCAGCATTTT	CASKIDSPKGPQHF	-	TRBJ1-5	-	TRBV19
TGTGCCAGCTCACCACAAGACAGACCAACTAACTATGGCTACACCTTC	CASSPQDRPTNYGYTF	once	TRBJ1-2	-	TRBV18
TGTGCCAGCAGCCCGGAGGGGAATCAGCCCCAGCATTTT	CASSPEGNQPQHF	-	TRBJ1-5	-	TRBV7-2
TGTGCCATCAGTGCAGGTGATCAGCCCCAGCATTTT	CAISAGDQPQHF	-	TRBJ1-5	-	TRBV10-3
TGTGCCAGCAGCTTGGAGGGTCTCGGGAAGGATTTC	CASSLEGLGKDF	-	TRBJ2-7	-	TRBV5-6
TGTGCCAGCAGCTCCAGCACAGGGACTGAAGCTTTCTTT	CASSSSTGTEAFF	-	TRBJ1-1	-	TRBV7-6
TGTGCCAGCAGTCCTACCGGGAACACCGGGGAGCTGTTTTTT	CASSPTGNTGELFF	-	TRBJ2-2	-	TRBV28
TGTGCCAGTAGTATTTCAGGGGATGAGCAGTTCTTC	CASSISGDEQFF	-	TRBJ2-1	-	TRBV19